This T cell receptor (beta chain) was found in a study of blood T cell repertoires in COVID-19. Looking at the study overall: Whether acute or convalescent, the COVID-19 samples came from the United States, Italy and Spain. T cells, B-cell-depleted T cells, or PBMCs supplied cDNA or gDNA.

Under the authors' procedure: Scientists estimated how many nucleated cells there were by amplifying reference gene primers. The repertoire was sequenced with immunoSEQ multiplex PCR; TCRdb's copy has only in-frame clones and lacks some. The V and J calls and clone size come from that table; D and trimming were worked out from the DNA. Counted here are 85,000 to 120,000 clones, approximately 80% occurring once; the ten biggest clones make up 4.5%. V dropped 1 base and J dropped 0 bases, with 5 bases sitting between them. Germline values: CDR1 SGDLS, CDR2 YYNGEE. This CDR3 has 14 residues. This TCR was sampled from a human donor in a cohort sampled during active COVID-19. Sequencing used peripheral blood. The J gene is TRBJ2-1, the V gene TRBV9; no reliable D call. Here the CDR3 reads CASSVQDSYNEQFF. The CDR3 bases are TGTGCCAGCAGCGTACAGGACTCCTACAATGAGCAGTTCTTC.